The rows below give T cell receptor beta chains drawn from one sample of a study of CD8+CD57+ T cells in acquired aplastic anemia. TCRdb passed the reads through MiXCR, listing each CDR3 protein once. The sample consists of 15,000 to 20,000 distinct CDR3 sequences, about 40% of them appearing once. The specimen sequenced was CD8+CD57+ T cells sorted from PBMCs. The receptors originated from a human donor with aplastic anemia. The CDR3 runs from the conserved cysteine through the conserved F or W. D genes are given only for firm matches. Not all rows give a size; the values are once, few, many and, for expanded clones, a class.

d_call j_call clone_size v_call cdr3_length cdr3_nt cdr3_aa
NA TRBJ1-5 NA TRBV20-1 16 TGCAGTGCTAGATTAGCAATCGAAGATAGCAATCAGCCCCAGCATTTT CSARLAIEDSNQPQHF
NA TRBJ2-1 few TRBV7-2 11 TGTGCCAGCACCTCTTACAATGAGCAGTTCTTC CASTSYNEQFF
TRBD2 TRBJ2-3 many TRBV5-6 15 TGTGCCAGCAGCTTCCCTAGCGGGCCTAGGGATACGCAGTATTTT CASSFPSGPRDTQYF
NA TRBJ1-1 many TRBV2 16 TGTGCCAGCAGTGATATCGAGGGGCGCGGGAACACTGAAGCTTTCTTT CASSDIEGRGNTEAFF
TRBD2 TRBJ2-1 NA TRBV7-3 14 TGTGCCAGCAAGAAACTAGCGGGGAATAATGAGCAGTTCTTC CASKKLAGNNEQFF
TRBD2 TRBJ2-7 many TRBV20-1 18 TGCAGTGCTAGAGACAGGAGGTGGACTAGCGGGTACTCCTACGAGCAGTACTTC CSARDRRWTSGYSYEQYF
TRBD2 TRBJ2-1 many TRBV7-9 16 TGTGCCAGCAGCTTATATCGGGGGGGTTCCTACAATGAGCAGTTCTTC CASSLYRGGSYNEQFF
NA TRBJ2-3 NA TRBV19 14 TGTGCCAGTAGTGGGATTAGTGGGACAGATACGCAGTATTTT CASSGISGTDTQYF
NA TRBJ1-4 NA TRBV4-2 11 TGTGCCAGCAGCCGAAAGGGAGATTTGTTTTTT CASSRKGDLFF
NA TRBJ2-7 NA TRBV27 13 TGTGCCAGCAGTTCCGGGGGTAGAGGGGAGCAGTACTTC CASSSGGRGEQYF
TRBD1 TRBJ2-7 NA TRBV15 15 TGTGCCACCAGCAGCCAACGGACAGGGGAGAGCGAGCAGTACTTC CATSSQRTGESEQYF
NA TRBJ2-2 once TRBV5-1 12 TGCGCCAGCAGCTTGGTCGGGCGGGAGCTGTTTTTT CASSLVGRELFF
TRBD1 TRBJ2-7 NA TRBV5-5 15 TGTGCCAGCAACCGGGACAGGGGAACTCTTGCTGAGCAGTACTTC CASNRDRGTLAEQYF
NA TRBJ1-1 NA TRBV7-9 14 TGTGCCAGCAGCTCCGGACCGAAGTACACTGAAGCTTTCTTT CASSSGPKYTEAFF
NA TRBJ2-3 few TRBV20-1 13 TGCAGTGCCCCCCGAGCCGGCGGGAATACGCAGTATTTT CSAPRAGGNTQYF
NA TRBJ1-2 many TRBV7-9 15 TGTGCCAGCAGCTATATTCGAGGAACCGGCTATGGCTACACCTTC CASSYIRGTGYGYTF
NA TRBJ2-7 few TRBV24-1 13 TGTGCCACCAGTGACTATGGACACCCTCCGCAGTACTTC CATSDYGHPPQYF
NA TRBJ1-2 few TRBV2 15 TGTGCCAGCAGAGCAGGGGTCCAGGTACCCTATGGCTACACCTTC CASRAGVQVPYGYTF
NA TRBJ2-3 many TRBV2 13 TGTGCCACCCAACTGGGTGGGGCAGATACGCAGTATTTT CATQLGGADTQYF
NA TRBJ2-1 NA TRBV29-1 16 TGCAGCGTTAAAACTTCGAAGCCGAGCTCCTACAATGAGCAGTTCTTC CSVKTSKPSSYNEQFF
TRBD1 TRBJ1-4 many TRBV6-1 14 TGTGCCAGCAGGAGGGGGACAGACAATGAAAAACTGTTTTTT CASRRGTDNEKLFF
TRBD2 TRBJ2-3 NA TRBV5-1 14 TGCGCCAGCAGCTCAATGCGGGGGACAGATACGCAGTATTTT CASSSMRGTDTQYF
TRBD1 TRBJ1-4 NA TRBV2 14 TGTGCCAGCAGAACCGGGACAGGGGCCAGCGGGCTGTTTTTT CASRTGTGASGLFF
NA TRBJ2-1 NA TRBV10-3 11 TGTGCCATCAGGACTAGCAATGAGCAGTTCTTC CAIRTSNEQFF
NA TRBJ1-6 NA TRBV5-4 13 TGTGCCAGCAGCTTTCTGGGTAATTCACCCCTCCACTTT CASSFLGNSPLHF
NA TRBJ2-1 NA TRBV15 17 TGTGCCACCAGCAGCTCCAGGTCGGGACCATCATACAATGAGCAGTTCTTC CATSSSRSGPSYNEQFF
NA TRBJ2-1 NA TRBV6-1 14 TGTGCCAGCAGTGTTACTAGCATGGATAGGGATCGTTTCTTC CASSVTSMDRDRFF
TRBD2 TRBJ2-2 NA TRBV29-1 13 TGCAGCGTTGGGACTAGCGACACCGGGGAGCTGTTTTTT CSVGTSDTGELFF
TRBD1 TRBJ2-7 NA TRBV6-1 14 TGTGCCAGCAGCCACCGGACAGGGGTCTACGAGCAGTACTTC CASSHRTGVYEQYF
NA TRBJ2-2 few TRBV20-1 15 TGCAGTGCTAGAGATGGGATAAGAAACACCGGGGAGCTGTTTTTT CSARDGIRNTGELFF
TRBD1 TRBJ2-1 NA TRBV11-2 15 TGTGCCAGCAGCTCCGGGACAGGGGGTCCCTACGAGCAGTTCTTC CASSSGTGGPYEQFF
NA TRBJ1-1 many TRBV10-2 14 TGCGCCAGTAAATACGGGGATAGGAACACTGAAGCTTTCTTT CASKYGDRNTEAFF
TRBD1 TRBJ2-5 NA TRBV19 13 TGTGCCAGTAGCAGGGACAGGGTAGAGACCCAGTACTTC CASSRDRVETQYF
NA TRBJ2-7 many TRBV15 12 TGTGCCACCAGCAGTAACAGGGTCGAGCAGTACTTC CATSSNRVEQYF
NA TRBJ2-5 many TRBV19 13 TGTGCCAGTAGGGGACGGCACCAAGAGACCCAGTACTTC CASRGRHQETQYF
NA TRBJ2-3 NA TRBV18 16 TGTGCCAGCTCACCACCCAGGGAGTACCCCACAGATACGCAGTATTTT CASSPPREYPTDTQYF
TRBD2 TRBJ2-1 NA TRBV24-1 18 TGTGCCACCAGTGAGGCTAGCGGGGGCCCGAGCTCCTACAATGAGCAGTTCTTC CATSEASGGPSSYNEQFF
TRBD2 TRBJ2-1 NA TRBV9 14 TGTGCCAGCAGCGCCAGGAGCGGGGGGGATGAGCAGTTCTTC CASSARSGGDEQFF
TRBD2 TRBJ2-5 NA TRBV20-1 16 TGCAGTGCTAGGATAGCGGGGGGGCCGGCAACTGAGACCCAGTACTTC CSARIAGGPATETQYF
NA TRBJ2-1 few TRBV9 16 TGTGCCAGCAGCGTAGACTCGGGAAGCTCCTACAATGAGCAGTTCTTC CASSVDSGSSYNEQFF
NA TRBJ1-3 many TRBV20-1 15 TGCAGTGCTAGAGATGAGGCAGGTCGGAGAAACACCATATATTTT CSARDEAGRRNTIYF
NA TRBJ2-7 many TRBV2 14 TGTGCCAGCAGTGAACGGGACCCATCCTACGAGCAGTACTTC CASSERDPSYEQYF